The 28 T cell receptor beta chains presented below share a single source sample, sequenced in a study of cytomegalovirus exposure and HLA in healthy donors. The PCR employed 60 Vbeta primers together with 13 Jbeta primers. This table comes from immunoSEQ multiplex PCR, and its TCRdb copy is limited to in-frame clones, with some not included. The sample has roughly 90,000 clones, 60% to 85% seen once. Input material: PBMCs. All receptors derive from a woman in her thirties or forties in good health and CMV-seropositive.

The DNA of the CDR3 is TGTGCCAGCACGGGGGGCGGAGAGCAAGAGACCCAGTACTTC. Protein product: CASTGGGEQETQYF. This chain joins TRBV7-8 and TRBJ2-5; maybe TRBD2 (7 bases). Trimming stripped 7 bases from V and 2 bases from J, with 14 bases between. The CDR3 contains 14 residues. Per germline, CDR1 SGHVS and CDR2 FQNEAQ. Complete variable domain (other parts from reference TRBV7-8 and TRBJ2-5): GAGVSQSPRYKVAKRGQDVALRCDPISGHVSLFWYQQALGQGPEFLTYFQNEAQLDKSGLPSDRFFAERPEGSVSTLKIQRTQQEDSAVYLCASTGGGEQETQYFGPGTRLLVL.

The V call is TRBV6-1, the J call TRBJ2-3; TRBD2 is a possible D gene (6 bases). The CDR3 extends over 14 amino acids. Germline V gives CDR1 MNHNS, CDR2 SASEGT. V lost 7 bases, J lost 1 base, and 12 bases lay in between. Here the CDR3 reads CASTAASGTDTQYF. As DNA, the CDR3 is TGTGCCAGCACGGCGGCTAGCGGCACAGATACGCAGTATTTT.

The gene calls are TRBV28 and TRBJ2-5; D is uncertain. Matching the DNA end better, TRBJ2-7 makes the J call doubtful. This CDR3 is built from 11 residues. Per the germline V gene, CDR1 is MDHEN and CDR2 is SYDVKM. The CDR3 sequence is CASSVRSEQYF. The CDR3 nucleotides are TGTGCCAGCAGCGTCAGGTCCGAGCAGTACTTC.

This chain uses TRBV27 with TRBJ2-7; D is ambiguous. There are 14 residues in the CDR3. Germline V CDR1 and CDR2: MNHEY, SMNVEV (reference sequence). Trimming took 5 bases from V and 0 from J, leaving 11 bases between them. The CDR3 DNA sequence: TGTGCCAGCAGTCGAGGCTCTACCTCCTACGAGCAGTACTTC. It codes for CASSRGSTSYEQYF.

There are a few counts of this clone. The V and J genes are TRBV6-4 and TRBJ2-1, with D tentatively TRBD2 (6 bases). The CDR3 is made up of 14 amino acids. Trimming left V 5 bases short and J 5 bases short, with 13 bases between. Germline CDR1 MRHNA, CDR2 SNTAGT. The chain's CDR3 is CASSTRLGNNEQFF. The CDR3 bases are TGTGCCAGCAGTACCAGACTAGGAAACAATGAGCAGTTCTTC.

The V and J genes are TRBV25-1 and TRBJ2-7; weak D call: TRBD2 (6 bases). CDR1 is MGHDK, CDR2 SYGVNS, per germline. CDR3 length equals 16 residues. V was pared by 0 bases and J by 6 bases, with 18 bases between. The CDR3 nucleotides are TGTGCCAGCAGTGAATACGCTGTCGGGGACTTTGGCGAGCAGTACTTC. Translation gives CASSEYAVGDFGEQYF.

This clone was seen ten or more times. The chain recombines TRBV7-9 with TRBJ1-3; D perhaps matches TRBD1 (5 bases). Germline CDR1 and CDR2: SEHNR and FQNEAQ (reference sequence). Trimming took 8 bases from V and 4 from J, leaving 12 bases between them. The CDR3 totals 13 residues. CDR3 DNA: TGTGCCAGCCTAGGGGCTGGGGGAAACACCATATATTTT. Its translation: CASLGAGGNTIYF.

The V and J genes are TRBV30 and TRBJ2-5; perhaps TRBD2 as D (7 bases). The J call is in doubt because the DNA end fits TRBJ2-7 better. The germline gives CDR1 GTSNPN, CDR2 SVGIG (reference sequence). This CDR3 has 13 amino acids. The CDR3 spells CAWSVGGAYEQYF. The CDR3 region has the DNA TGTGCCTGGAGTGTAGGGGGGGCCTACGAGCAGTACTTC.

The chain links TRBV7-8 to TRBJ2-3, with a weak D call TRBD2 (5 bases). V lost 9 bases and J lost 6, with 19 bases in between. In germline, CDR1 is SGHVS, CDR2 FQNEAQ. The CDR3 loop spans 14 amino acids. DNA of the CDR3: TGTGCCAGTTTACAAGGTGGGAGAGGTGATACGCAGTATTTT. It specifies CASLQGGRGDTQYF.

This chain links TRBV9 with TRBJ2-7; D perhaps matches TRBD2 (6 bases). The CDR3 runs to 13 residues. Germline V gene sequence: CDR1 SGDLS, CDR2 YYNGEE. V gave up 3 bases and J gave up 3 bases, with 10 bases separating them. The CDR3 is CASSGGVFYEQYF. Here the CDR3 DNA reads TGTGCCAGCAGCGGCGGGGTGTTCTACGAGCAGTACTTC.

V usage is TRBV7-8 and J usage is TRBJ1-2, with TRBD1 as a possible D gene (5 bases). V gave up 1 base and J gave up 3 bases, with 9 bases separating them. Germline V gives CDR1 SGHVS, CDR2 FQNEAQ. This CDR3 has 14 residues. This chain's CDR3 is CASSLEGQHYGYTF. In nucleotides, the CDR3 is TGTGCCAGCAGCTTAGAGGGGCAGCACTATGGCTACACCTTC. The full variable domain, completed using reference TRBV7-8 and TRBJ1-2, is GAGVSQSPRYKVAKRGQDVALRCDPISGHVSLFWYQQALGQGPEFLTYFQNEAQLDKSGLPSDRFFAERPEGSVSTLKIQRTQQEDSAVYLCASSLEGQHYGYTFGSGTRLTVV.

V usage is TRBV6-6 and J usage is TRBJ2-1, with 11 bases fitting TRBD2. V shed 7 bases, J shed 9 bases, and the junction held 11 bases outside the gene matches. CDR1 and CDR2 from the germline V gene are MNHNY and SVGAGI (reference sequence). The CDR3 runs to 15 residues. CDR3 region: CASKYSPSGRSEQFF. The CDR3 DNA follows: TGTGCCAGCAAATACTCGCCTAGCGGGAGGAGTGAGCAGTTCTTC.

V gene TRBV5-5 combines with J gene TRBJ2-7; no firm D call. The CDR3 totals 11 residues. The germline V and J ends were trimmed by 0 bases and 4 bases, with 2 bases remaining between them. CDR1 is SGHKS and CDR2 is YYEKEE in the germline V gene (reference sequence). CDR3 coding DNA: TGTGCCAGCAGCTTGGCGTACGAGCAGTACTTC. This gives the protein CASSLAYEQYF.

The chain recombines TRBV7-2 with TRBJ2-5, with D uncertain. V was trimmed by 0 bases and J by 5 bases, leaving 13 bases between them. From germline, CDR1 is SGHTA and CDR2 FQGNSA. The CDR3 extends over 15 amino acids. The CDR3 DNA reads TGTGCCAGCAGCTTAGCAGTCTCGGGTCGCGAGACCCAGTACTTC. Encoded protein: CASSLAVSGRETQYF.

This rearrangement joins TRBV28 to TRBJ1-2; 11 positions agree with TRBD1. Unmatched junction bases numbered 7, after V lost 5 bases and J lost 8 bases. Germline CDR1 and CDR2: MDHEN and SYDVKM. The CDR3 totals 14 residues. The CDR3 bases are TGTGCCAGCAGTCTAACCGGGACAGGGGGGGGCTACACCTTC. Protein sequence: CASSLTGTGGGYTF.

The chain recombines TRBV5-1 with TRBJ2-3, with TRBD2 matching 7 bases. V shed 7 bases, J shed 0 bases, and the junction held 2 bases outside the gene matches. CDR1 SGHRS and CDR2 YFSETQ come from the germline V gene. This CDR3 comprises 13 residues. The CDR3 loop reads CASRGGSTDTQYF. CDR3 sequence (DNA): TGCGCCAGCCGGGGAGGGAGCACAGATACGCAGTATTTT.

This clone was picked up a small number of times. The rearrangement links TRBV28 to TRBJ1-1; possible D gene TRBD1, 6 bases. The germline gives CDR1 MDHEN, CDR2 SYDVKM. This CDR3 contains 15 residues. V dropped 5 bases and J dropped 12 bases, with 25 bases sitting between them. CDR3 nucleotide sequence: TGTGCCAGCAGTATTATCACCCGGGACACCAGTGGGACTTTCTTT. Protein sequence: CASSIITRDTSGTFF.

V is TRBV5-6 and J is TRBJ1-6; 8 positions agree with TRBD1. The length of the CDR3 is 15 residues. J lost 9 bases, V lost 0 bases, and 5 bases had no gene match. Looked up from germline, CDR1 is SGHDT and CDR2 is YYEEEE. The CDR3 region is CASSLETGVGSPLHF. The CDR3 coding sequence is TGTGCCAGCAGCTTGGAGACAGGGGTTGGTTCACCCCTCCACTTT.

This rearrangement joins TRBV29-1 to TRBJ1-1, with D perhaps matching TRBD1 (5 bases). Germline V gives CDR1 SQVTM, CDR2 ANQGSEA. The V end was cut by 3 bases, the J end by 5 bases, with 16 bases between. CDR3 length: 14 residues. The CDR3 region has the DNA TGCAGCGTTGATGTGTCCGGGGGAGGGACTGAAGCTTTCTTT. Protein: CSVDVSGGGTEAFF.

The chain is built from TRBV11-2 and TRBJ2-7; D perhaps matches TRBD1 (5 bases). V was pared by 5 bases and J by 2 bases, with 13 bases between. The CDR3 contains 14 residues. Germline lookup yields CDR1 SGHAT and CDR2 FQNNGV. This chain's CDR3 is CASSTGAGAYEQYF. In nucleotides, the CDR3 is TGTGCCAGCAGCACTGGGGCAGGAGCCTACGAGCAGTACTTC.

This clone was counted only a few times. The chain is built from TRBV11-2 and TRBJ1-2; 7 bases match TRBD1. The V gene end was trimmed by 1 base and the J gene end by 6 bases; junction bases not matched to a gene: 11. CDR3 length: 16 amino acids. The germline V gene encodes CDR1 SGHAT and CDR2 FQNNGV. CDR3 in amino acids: CASSLGLSGGRDGYTF. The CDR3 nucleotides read TGTGCCAGCAGCTTAGGACTCTCAGGGGGGCGAGATGGCTACACCTTC.

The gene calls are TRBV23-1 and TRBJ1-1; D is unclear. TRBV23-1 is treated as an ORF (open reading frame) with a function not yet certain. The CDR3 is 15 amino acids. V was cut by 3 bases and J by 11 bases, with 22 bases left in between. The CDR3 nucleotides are TGCGCCAGCAGTCAGCCGGGAGGCTCCGCAACCGAGGCTTTCTTT. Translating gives CASSQPGGSATEAFF.

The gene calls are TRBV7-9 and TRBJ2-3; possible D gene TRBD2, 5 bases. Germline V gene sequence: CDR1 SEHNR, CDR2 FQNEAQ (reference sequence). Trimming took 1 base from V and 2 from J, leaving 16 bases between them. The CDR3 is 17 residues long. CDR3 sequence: CASSLEGRGRPTDTQYF. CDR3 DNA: TGTGCCAGCAGCTTAGAAGGACGCGGGCGGCCCACAGATACGCAGTATTTT.

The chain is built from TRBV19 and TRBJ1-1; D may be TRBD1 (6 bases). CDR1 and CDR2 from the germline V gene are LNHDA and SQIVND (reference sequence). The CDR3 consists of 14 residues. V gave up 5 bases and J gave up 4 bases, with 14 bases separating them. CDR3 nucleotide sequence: TGTGCCAGTAGTTCCCAGGGGAGCAGCACTGAAGCTTTCTTT. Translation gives CASSSQGSSTEAFF.

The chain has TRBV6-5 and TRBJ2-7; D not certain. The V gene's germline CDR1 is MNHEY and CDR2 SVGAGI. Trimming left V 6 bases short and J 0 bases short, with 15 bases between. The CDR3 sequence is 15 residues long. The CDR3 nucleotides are TGTGCCAGCAGCCCAACCCCAAAGAGCTCCTACGAGCAGTACTTC. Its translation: CASSPTPKSSYEQYF.

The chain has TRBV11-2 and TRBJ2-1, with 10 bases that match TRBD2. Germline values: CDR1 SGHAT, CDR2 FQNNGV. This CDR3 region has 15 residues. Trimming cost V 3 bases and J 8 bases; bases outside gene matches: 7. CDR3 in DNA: TGTGCCAGCAGCTTGGCTAGCGGGAGTGGCGATGAGCAGTTCTTC. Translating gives CASSLASGSGDEQFF.

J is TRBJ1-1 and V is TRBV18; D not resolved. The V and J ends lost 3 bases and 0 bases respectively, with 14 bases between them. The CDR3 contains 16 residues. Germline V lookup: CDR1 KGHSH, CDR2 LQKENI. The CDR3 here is CASSPLGNPMNTEAFF. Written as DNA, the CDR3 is TGTGCCAGCTCACCGCTCGGGAACCCCATGAACACTGAAGCTTTCTTT.

CDR3 region: CASSRGQGLAEDTQYF. The CDR3 bases are TGTGCCAGCAGCCGGGGACAGGGACTAGCGGAAGATACGCAGTATTTT. V is TRBV5-8 and J is TRBJ2-3; 11 bases align to TRBD2. The CDR3 contains 16 residues. Germline trimming cut 4 bases from V and 5 bases from J; bases unmatched to any gene: 9. Germline V gives CDR1 SGHTS, CDR2 YDEGEE.